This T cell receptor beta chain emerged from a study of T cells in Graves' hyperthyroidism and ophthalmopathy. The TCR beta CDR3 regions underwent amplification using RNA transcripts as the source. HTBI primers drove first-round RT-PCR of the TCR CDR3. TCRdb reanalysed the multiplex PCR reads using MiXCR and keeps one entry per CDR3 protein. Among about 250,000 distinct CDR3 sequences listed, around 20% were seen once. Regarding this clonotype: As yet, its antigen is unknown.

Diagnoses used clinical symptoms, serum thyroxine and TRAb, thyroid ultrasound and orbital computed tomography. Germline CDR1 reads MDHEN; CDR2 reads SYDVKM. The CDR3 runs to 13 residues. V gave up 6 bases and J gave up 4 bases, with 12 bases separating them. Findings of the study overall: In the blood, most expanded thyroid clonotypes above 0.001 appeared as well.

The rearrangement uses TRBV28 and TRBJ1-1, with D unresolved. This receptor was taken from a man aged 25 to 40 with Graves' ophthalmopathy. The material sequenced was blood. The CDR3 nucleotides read TGTGCCAGCAGCCCCCACAAGCGCACTGAAGCTTTCTTT. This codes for CASSPHKRTEAFF.